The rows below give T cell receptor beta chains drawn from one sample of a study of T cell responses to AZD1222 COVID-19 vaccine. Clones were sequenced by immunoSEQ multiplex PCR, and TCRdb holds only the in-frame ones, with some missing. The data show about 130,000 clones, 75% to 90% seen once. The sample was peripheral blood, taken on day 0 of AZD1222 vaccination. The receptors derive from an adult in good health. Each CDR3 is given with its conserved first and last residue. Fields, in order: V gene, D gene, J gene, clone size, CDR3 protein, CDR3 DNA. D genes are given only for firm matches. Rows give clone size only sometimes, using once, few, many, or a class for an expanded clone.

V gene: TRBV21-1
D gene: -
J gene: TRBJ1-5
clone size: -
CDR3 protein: CASSKDSGGGSNQPQHF
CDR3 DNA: TGTGCCAGCAGCAAAGATTCGGGGGGAGGTAGCAATCAGCCCCAGCATTTT

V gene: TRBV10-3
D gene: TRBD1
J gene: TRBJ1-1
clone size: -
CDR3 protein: CATIPSDRANTEAFF
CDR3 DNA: TGTGCCACCATCCCCAGCGACAGGGCCAACACTGAAGCTTTCTTT

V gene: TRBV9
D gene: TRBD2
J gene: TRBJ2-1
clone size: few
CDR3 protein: CASSAGTSASNEQFF
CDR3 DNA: TGTGCCAGCAGCGCGGGGACTAGCGCCTCGAATGAGCAGTTCTTC

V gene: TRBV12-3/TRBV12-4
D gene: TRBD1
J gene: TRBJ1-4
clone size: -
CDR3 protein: CASSPGQGRKLFF
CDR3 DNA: TGTGCCAGCAGTCCCGGACAGGGGCGAAAACTGTTTTTT

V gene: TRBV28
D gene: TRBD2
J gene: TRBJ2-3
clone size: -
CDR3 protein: CASSPGGSTDTQYF
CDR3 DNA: TGTGCCAGCAGTCCGGGGGGTAGCACAGATACGCAGTATTTT

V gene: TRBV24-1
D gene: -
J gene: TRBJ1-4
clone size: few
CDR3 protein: CATSSRDLKEKLFF
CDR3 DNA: TGTGCCACCAGTAGCCGGGACTTAAAGGAAAAACTGTTTTTT

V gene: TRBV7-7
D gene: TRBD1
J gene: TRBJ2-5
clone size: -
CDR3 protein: CASSTGTGVETQYF
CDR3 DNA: TGTGCCAGCAGCACCGGGACAGGGGTAGAGACCCAGTACTTC

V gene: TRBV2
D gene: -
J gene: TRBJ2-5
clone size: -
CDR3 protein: CASSGLIRQETQYF
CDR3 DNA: TGTGCCAGCAGTGGGTTAATAAGGCAAGAGACCCAGTACTTC

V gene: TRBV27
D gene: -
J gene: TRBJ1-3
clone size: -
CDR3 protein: CASSSAGGRGGTIYF
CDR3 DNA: TGTGCCAGCAGTTCCGCGGGTGGCAGGGGAGGAACCATATATTTT

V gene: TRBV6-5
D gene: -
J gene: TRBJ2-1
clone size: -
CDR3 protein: CASSYSTVDGYNEQFF
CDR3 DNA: TGTGCCAGCAGTTACTCGACAGTGGACGGTTACAATGAGCAGTTCTTC

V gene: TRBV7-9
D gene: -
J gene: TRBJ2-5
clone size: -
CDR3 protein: CASSPRQYVETQYF
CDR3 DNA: TGTGCCAGCAGCCCCCGACAGTATGTGGAGACCCAGTACTTC

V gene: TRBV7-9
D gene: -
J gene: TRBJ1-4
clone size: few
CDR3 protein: CASTPNQGSNEKLFF
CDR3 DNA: TGTGCCAGCACCCCTAATCAGGGGTCTAATGAAAAACTGTTTTTT

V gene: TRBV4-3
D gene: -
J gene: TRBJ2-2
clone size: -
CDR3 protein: CASSHQAGELFF
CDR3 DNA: TGCGCCAGCAGCCATCAGGCCGGGGAGCTGTTTTTT

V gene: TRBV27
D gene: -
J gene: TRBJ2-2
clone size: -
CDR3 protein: CASSLTVPAGELFF
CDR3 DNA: TGTGCCAGCAGTTTGACAGTTCCAGCCGGGGAGCTGTTTTTT

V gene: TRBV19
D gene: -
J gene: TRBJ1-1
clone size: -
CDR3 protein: CASSIDKGGQGSITEAFF
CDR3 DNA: TGTGCCAGTAGTATAGACAAAGGGGGGCAGGGGTCCATCACTGAAGCTTTCTTT

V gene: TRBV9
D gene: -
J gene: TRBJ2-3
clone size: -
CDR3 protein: CASSVDHRSTDTQYF
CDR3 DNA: TGTGCCAGCAGCGTAGACCACAGAAGCACAGATACGCAGTATTTT

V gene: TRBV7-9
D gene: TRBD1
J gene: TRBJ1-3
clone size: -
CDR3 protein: CASSLRTGGFGNTIYF
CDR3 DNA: TGTGCCAGCAGCCTCCGGACAGGGGGCTTTGGAAACACCATATATTTT

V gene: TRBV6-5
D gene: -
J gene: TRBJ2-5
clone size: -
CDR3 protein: CASSYSSGRETQYF
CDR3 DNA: TGTGCCAGCAGTTACTCGAGTGGGAGGGAGACCCAGTACTTC